Detailed here is one TCR beta chain. These data belong to a study of T cells after yellow fever vaccination. V lost 10 bases and J lost 4, with 11 bases in between. The length of the CDR3 is 12 residues. TCRdb reprocessed the 5' RACE reads via MiXCR and lists one record per CDR3 protein. Of about 350,000 distinct CDR3 sequences in the sample, around a tenth were seen once. The source of this sequence is a man aged 18 to 29 who received the YFV17D yellow fever vaccine. The V call is TRBV12-3 or TRBV12-4, the J call TRBJ1-3; no reliable D call. The starting material was PBMCs, obtained on the day of the first yellow fever vaccination. CDR3 protein: CANQRVGNTIYF. In DNA, the CDR3 is TGTGCCAACCAGAGAGTGGGAAACACCATATATTTT.